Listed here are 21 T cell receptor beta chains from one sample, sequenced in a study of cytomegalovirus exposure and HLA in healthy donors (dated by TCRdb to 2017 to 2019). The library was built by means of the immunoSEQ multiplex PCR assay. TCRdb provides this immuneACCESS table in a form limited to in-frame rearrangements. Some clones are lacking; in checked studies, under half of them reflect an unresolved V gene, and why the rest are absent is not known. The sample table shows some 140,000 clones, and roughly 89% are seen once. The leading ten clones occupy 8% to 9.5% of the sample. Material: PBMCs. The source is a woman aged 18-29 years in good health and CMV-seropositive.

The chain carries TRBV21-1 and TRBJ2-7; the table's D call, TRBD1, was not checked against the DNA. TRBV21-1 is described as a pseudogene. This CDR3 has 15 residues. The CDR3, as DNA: TGTGCCAGCAGCCAAAACCCCAGGTACTCCTACGAGCAGTACTTC. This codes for CASSQNPRYSYEQYF.

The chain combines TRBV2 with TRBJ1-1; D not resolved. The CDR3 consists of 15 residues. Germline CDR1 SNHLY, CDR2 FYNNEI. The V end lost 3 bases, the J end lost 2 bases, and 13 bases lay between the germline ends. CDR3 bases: TGTGCCAGCAGTGAGGAGGGAACTGGAAACACTGAAGCTTTCTTT. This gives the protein CASSEEGTGNTEAFF.

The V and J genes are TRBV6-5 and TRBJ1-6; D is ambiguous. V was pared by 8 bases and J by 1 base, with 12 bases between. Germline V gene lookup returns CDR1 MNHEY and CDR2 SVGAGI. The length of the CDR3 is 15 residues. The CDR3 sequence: CASRELGSYNSPLHF. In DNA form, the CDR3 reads TGTGCCAGCCGGGAACTAGGGTCCTATAATTCACCCCTCCACTTT.

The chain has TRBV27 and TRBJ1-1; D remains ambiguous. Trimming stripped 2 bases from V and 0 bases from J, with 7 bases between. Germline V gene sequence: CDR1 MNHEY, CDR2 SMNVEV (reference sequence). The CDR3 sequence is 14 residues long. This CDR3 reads CASSLAVMNTEAFF. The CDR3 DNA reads TGTGCCAGCAGTTTAGCGGTTATGAACACTGAAGCTTTCTTT.

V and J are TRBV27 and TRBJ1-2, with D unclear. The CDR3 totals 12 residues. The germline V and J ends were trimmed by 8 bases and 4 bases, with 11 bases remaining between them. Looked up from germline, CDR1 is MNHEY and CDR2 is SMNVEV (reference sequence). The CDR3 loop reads CASPTGSYGYTF. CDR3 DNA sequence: TGTGCCAGCCCGACGGGTTCCTATGGCTACACCTTC.

The DNA for the CDR3 is TGCGCCAGCAGCCAAGTGAGTTCAGATACGCAGTATTTT. Encoded protein: CASSQVSSDTQYF. The V and J genes are TRBV4-1 and TRBJ2-3; D not resolved. V shed 1 base and J shed 4 bases, with 6 bases lying between them. Germline CDR1 MGHRA, CDR2 YSYEKL. The CDR3 runs to 13 residues.

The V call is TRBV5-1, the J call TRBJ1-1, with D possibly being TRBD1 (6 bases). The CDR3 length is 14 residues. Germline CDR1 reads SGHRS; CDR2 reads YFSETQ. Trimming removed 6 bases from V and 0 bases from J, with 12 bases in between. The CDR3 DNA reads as TGCGCCAGCACCGAAAGGACAGTGAACACTGAAGCTTTCTTT. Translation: CASTERTVNTEAFF.

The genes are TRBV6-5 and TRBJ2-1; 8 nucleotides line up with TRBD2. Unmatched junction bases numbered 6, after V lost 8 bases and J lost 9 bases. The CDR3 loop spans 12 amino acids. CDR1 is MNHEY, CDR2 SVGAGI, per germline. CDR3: CASGRGGGEQFF. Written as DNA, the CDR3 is TGTGCCAGCGGTCGGGGGGGCGGTGAGCAGTTCTTC.

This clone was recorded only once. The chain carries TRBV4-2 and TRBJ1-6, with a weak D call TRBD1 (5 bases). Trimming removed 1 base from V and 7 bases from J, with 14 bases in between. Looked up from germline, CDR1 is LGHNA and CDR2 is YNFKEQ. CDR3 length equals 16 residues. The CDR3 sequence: CASSQVSGGSNSPLHF. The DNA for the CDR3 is TGTGCCAGCAGCCAAGTCTCGGGGGGTTCAAATTCACCCCTCCACTTT.

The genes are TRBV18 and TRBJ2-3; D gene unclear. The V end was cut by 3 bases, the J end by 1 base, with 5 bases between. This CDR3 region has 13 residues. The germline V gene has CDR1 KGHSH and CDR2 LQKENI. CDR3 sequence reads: CASSPLRTDTQYF. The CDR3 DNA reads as TGTGCCAGCTCACCTCTTCGCACAGATACGCAGTATTTT.

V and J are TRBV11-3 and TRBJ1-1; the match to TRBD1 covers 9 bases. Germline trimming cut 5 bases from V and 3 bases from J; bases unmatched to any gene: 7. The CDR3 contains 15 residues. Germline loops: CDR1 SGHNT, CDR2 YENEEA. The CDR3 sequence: CASSPHRDRDTEAFF. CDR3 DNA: TGTGCCAGCAGCCCTCATCGGGACAGGGACACTGAAGCTTTCTTT.

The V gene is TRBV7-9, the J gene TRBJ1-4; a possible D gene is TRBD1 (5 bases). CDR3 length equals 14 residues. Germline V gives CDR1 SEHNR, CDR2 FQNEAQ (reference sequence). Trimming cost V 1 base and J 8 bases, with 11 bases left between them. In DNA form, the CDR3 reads TGTGCCAGCAGCTTAGTCCCGGAGGGGGAAAAACTGTTTTTT. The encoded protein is CASSLVPEGEKLFF.

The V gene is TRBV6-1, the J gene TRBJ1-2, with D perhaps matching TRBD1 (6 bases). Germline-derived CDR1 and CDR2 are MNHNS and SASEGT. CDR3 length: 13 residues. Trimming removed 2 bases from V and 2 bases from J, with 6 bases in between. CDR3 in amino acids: CASSEQGNYGYTF. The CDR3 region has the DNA TGTGCCAGCAGTGAACAGGGGAACTATGGCTACACCTTC.

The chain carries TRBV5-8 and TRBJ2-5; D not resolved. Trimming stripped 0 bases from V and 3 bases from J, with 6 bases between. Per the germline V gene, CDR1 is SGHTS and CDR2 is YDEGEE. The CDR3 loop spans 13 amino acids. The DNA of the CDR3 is TGTGCCAGCAGCTTGGCCCCAGAAGAGACCCAGTACTTC. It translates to CASSLAPEETQYF.

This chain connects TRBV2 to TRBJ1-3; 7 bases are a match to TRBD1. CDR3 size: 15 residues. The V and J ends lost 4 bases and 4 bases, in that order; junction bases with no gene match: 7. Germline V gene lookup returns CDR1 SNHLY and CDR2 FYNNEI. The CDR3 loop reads CASSVGTGVGNTIYF. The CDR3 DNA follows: TGTGCCAGCAGTGTTGGAACAGGGGTGGGAAACACCATATATTTT.

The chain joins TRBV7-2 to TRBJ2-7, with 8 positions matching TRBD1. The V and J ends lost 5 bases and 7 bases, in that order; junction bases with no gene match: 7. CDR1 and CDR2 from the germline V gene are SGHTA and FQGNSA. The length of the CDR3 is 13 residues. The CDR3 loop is CASSPRQGWEQYF. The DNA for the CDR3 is TGTGCCAGCAGCCCCCGACAGGGGTGGGAGCAGTACTTC.

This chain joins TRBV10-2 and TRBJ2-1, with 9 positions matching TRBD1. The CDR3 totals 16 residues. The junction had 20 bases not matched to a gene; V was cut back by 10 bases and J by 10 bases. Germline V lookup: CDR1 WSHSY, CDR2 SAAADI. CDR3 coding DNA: TGCGCCATCCAACCCGGACAGGGGACAGGGAAGCGGGAGCAGTTCTTC. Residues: CAIQPGQGTGKREQFF.

The CDR3: CASTMGRSYSGANVLTF. The CDR3 DNA reads TGTGCCAGCACCATGGGCAGGTCGTACTCTGGGGCCAACGTCCTGACTTTC. This rearrangement joins TRBV11-1 to TRBJ2-6; D not certain. V was clipped by 7 bases and J by 0 bases, with 16 bases between them. This CDR3 is 17 amino acids long. Germline CDR1 SGHAT, CDR2 FQDESV (reference sequence).

The CDR3 region has the DNA TGTGCCAGCAGCTATCAGGGAACTGGAAACACCATATATTTT. As protein: CASSYQGTGNTIYF. The chain employs TRBV5-4 and TRBJ1-3, with D possibly being TRBD1 (5 bases). Between the trimmed V and J ends, which lost 3 bases and 2 bases, there was a span of 9 bases. The CDR3 is 14 amino acids. Germline CDR1 reads SGHNT; CDR2 reads YYREEE (reference sequence).

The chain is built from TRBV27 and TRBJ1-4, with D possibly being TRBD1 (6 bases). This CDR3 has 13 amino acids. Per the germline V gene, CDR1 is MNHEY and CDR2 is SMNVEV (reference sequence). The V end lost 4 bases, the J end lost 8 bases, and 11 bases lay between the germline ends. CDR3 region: CASSSRGGEKLFF. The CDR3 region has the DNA TGTGCCAGCAGTTCCAGGGGCGGGGAAAAACTGTTTTTT.

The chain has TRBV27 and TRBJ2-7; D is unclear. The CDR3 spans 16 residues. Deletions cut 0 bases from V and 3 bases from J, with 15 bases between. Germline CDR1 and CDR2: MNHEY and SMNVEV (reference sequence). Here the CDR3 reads CASSLSLQWAFYEQYF. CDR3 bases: TGTGCCAGCAGTTTATCCCTGCAGTGGGCCTTCTACGAGCAGTACTTC.